This is a list of T cell receptor beta chains from one sample in a study of blood T cells in healthy people across ages. TCRdb itself ran the 5' RACE reads through MiXCR, one entry per CDR3 protein. Among 780,000 or so distinct CDR3 sequences listed, around 25% were seen once. The same sample was also used in a study of T cells of mothers and their children.

Specimen: blood. Every receptor here comes from a boy aged 10-17 years in good health. Both conserved end residues are part of each CDR3. The D gene is left open where the match is weak. Clone size is given for some rows only: seen once, a few or many times, or a class if the clone is expanded.

NA,NA,TRBV9,TRBJ2-2,14,CASSVAWITGELFF,TGTGCCAGCAGCGTAGCTTGGATTACCGGGGAGCTGTTTTTT
few,TRBD2,TRBV20-1,TRBJ2-3,14,CSATTSGSTNTQYF,TGCAGTGCTACCACTAGCGGGAGTACTAATACGCAGTATTTT
few,TRBD1,TRBV13,TRBJ2-3,15,CASRHRAARGDTQYF,TGTGCCAGCAGACACCGGGCCGCCAGGGGGGATACGCAGTATTTT
few,NA,TRBV29-1,TRBJ2-3,16,CSGDWGDEPGTDTQYF,TGCAGCGGGGATTGGGGGGACGAACCAGGCACAGATACGCAGTATTTT
NA,TRBD2,TRBV7-2,TRBJ2-5,16,CASSFRTSGSRETQYF,TGTGCCAGCAGCTTTAGGACTAGCGGGAGCCGAGAGACCCAGTACTTC
few,NA,TRBV6-2/TRBV6-3,TRBJ2-1,12,CASRVSYNEQFF,TGTGCCAGCAGAGTCTCCTACAATGAGCAGTTCTTC
few,NA,TRBV12-3/TRBV12-4,TRBJ2-5,15,CASSCQWTRRETQYF,TGTGCCAGCAGTTGTCAGTGGACAAGGAGAGAGACCCAGTACTTC
NA,NA,TRBV11-2,TRBJ2-7,15,CASSLIQTGHYEQYF,TGTGCCAGCAGCTTAATTCAGACGGGGCACTACGAGCAGTACTTC
few,NA,TRBV6-5,TRBJ2-5,15,CASSYSEGSGETQYF,TGTGCCAGCAGTTACTCGGAAGGGAGTGGAGAGACCCAGTACTTC
few,NA,TRBV29-1,TRBJ1-1,13,CSVGVQMNTEAFF,TGCAGCGTTGGGGTACAGATGAACACTGAAGCTTTCTTT
few,NA,TRBV15,TRBJ2-5,16,CATSRDRTVGGETQYF,TGTGCCACCAGCAGAGATCGGACCGTAGGGGGAGAGACCCAGTACTTC
few,NA,TRBV12-3/TRBV12-4,TRBJ1-3,14,CASSFPGSGNTIYF,TGTGCCAGCAGTTTTCCAGGGTCTGGAAACACCATATATTTT
NA,NA,TRBV4-3,TRBJ1-4,16,CASSQVRGNDNEKLFF,TGCGCCAGCAGCCAAGTCCGCGGTAACGATAATGAAAAACTGTTTTTT
NA,TRBD1,TRBV20-1,TRBJ2-7,13,CSASTGGSYEQYF,TGCAGTGCTAGCACAGGGGGTAGCTACGAGCAGTACTTC
NA,NA,TRBV4-3,TRBJ2-5,14,CASSQDGGSGAQYF,TGCGCCAGCAGCCAAGATGGGGGATCAGGGGCCCAGTACTTC
NA,TRBD2,TRBV28,TRBJ2-7,14,CAIKRTSGSYEQYF,TGTGCCATAAAAAGGACTAGCGGTTCCTACGAGCAGTACTTC
NA,NA,TRBV20-1,TRBJ2-3,14,CSARIPLAVDTQYF,TGCAGTGCTAGAATTCCCTTAGCGGTCGATACGCAGTATTTT
NA,NA,TRBV7-9,TRBJ2-7,13,CASSGLISYEQYF,TGTGCCAGCAGCGGACTAATCTCCTACGAGCAGTACTTC
few,TRBD1,TRBV12-3/TRBV12-4,TRBJ2-1,14,CASSGQEGINEQFF,TGTGCCAGCAGTGGACAGGAAGGAATCAATGAGCAGTTCTTC
few,NA,TRBV28,TRBJ2-5,13,CASTRGDRETQYF,TGTGCCAGCACCCGCGGGGATCGAGAGACCCAGTACTTC
few,NA,TRBV4-1,TRBJ2-5,15,CASSQDRALVETQYF,TGCGCCAGCAGCCAAGATCGAGCCCTAGTAGAGACCCAGTACTTC
NA,TRBD2,TRBV20-1,TRBJ2-7,15,CSARVPSGGSYEQYF,TGCAGTGCTAGAGTTCCTAGCGGGGGTTCCTACGAGCAGTACTTC
NA,TRBD2,TRBV2,TRBJ2-2,15,CASGGTSGNTGELFF,TGTGCCAGCGGCGGGACTAGCGGGAACACCGGGGAGCTGTTTTTT
NA,NA,TRBV28,TRBJ1-1,15,CASSLLRGGGTEAFF,TGTGCCAGCAGTCTCCTCAGGGGTGGGGGCACTGAAGCTTTCTTT
NA,NA,TRBV7-2,TRBJ1-5,13,CASSTESYQPQHF,TGTGCCAGCAGCACAGAAAGCTATCAGCCCCAGCATTTT
NA,NA,TRBV20-1,TRBJ1-4,16,CSARGGTSATNEKLFF,TGCAGTGCTAGAGGGGGGACAAGCGCAACTAATGAAAAACTGTTTTTT
few,TRBD1,TRBV20-1,TRBJ1-4,13,CSARWTGVEKLFF,TGCAGTGCTAGGTGGACAGGGGTGGAAAAACTGTTTTTT